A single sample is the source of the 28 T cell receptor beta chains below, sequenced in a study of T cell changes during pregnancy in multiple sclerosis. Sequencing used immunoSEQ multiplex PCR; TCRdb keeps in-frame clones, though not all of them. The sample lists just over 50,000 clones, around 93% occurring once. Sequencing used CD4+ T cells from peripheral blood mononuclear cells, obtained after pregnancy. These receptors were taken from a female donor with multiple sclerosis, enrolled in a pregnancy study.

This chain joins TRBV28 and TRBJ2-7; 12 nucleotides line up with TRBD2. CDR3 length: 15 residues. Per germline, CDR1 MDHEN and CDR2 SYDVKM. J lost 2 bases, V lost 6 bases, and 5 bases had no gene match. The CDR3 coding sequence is TGTGCCAGCAGCCCCGCTAGCGGGAGGGCCTACGAGCAGTACTTC. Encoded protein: CASSPASGRAYEQYF.

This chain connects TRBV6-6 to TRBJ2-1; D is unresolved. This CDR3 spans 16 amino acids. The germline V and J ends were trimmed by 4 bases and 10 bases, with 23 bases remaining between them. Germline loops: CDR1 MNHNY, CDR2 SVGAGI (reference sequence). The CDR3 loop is CASSSQSVALRGEQFF. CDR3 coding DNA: TGTGCCAGCAGTTCCCAGAGCGTCGCTTTACGAGGCGAGCAGTTCTTC.

CDR3 residues: CASSLKIPGEQYF. The CDR3 region has the DNA TGTGCCAGCAGTTTGAAGATTCCAGGCGAGCAGTACTTC. The chain uses TRBV28 and TRBJ2-7; D gene uncertain. The CDR3 is made up of 13 amino acids. The germline V and J ends were trimmed by 3 bases and 6 bases, with 12 bases remaining between them. Germline V lookup: CDR1 MDHEN, CDR2 SYDVKM.

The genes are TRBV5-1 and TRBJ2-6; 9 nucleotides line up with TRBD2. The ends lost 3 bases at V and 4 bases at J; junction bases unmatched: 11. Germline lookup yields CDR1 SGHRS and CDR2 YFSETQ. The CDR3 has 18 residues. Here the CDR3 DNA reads TGCGCCAGCAGCTCCTTGGGCGGGAGGGCGGCAGGGGCCAACGTCCTGACTTTC. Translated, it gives CASSSLGGRAAGANVLTF.

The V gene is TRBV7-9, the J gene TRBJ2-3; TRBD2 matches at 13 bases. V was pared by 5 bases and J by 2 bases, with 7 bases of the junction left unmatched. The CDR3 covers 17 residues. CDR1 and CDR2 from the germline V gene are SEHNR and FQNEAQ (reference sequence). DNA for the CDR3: TGTGCCAGCAGCCCCGGACTAGCGGGAGCGATCACAGATACGCAGTATTTT. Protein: CASSPGLAGAITDTQYF.

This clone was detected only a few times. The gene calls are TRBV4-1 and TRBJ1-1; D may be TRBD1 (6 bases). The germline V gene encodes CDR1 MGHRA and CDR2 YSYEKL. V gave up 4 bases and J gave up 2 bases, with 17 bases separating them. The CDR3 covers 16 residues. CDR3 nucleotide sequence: TGCGCCAGCAGCCCCATGGGGGCAGGGTCAAACACTGAAGCTTTCTTT. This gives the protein CASSPMGAGSNTEAFF.

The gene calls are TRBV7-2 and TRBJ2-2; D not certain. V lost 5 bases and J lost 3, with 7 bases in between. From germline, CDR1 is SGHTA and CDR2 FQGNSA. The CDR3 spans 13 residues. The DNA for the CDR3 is TGTGCCAGCAGCCGTTCCTACACCGGGGAGCTGTTTTTT. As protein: CASSRSYTGELFF.

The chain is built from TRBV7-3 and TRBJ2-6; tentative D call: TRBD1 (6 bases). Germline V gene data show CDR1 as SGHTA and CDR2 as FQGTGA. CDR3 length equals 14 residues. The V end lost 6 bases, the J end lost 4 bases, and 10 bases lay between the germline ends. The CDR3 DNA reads TGTGCCAGCAGTACAGGGAACGGGGCCAACGTCCTGACTTTC. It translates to CASSTGNGANVLTF.

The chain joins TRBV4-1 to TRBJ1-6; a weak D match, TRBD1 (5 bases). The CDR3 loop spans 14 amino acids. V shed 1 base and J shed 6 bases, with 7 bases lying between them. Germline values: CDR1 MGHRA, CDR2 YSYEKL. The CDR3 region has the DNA TGCGCCAGCAGCCAAGGACAGACTAATTCACCCCTCCACTTT. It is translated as CASSQGQTNSPLHF.

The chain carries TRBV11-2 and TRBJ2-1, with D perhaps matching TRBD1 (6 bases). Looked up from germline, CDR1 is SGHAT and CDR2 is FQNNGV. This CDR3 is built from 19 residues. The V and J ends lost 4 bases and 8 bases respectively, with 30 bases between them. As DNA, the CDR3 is TGTGCCAGCAGCTGGGGTGTAGCCAGGGGTGGGCTTTTATGGGATGAGCAGTTCTTC. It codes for CASSWGVARGGLLWDEQFF. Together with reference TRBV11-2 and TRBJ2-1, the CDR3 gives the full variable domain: EAGVAQSPRYKIIEKRQSVAFWCNPISGHATLYWYQQILGQGPKLLIQFQNNGVVDDSQLPKDRFSAERLKGVDSTLKIQPAKLEDSAVYLCASSWGVARGGLLWDEQFFGPGTRLTVL.

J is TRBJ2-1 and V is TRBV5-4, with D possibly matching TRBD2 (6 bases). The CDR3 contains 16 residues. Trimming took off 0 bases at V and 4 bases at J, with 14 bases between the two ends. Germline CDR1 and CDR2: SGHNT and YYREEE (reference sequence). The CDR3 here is CASSLARSGLYNEQFF. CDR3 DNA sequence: TGTGCCAGCAGCTTGGCCCGTAGCGGACTATACAATGAGCAGTTCTTC.

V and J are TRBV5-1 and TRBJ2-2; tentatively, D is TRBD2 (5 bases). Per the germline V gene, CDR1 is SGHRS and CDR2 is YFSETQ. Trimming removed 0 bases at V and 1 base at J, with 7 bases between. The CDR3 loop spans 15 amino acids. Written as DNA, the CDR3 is TGCGCCAGCAGCTTGGATCGGGGGAACACCGGGGAGCTGTTTTTT. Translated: CASSLDRGNTGELFF.

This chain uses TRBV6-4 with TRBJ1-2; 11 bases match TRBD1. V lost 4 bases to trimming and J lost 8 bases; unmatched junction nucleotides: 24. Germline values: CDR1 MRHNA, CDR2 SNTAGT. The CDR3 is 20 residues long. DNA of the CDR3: TGTGCCAGCAGTGTAGAGGGGACAGGGGGGATCTTTTCCCCTTCGAAAGGCTACACCTTC. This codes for CASSVEGTGGIFSPSKGYTF.

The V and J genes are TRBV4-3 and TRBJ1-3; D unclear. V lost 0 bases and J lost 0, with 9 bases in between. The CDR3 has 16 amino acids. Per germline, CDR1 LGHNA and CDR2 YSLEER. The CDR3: CASSQDSPGSGNTIYF. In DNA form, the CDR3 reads TGCGCCAGCAGCCAAGATTCCCCAGGCTCTGGAAACACCATATATTTT.

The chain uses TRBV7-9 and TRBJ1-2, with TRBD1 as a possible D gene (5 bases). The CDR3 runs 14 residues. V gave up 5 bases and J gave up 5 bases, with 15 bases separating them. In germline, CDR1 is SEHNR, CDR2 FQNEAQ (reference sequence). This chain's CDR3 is CASSPGGTTYGYTF. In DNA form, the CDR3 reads TGTGCCAGCAGCCCCGGGGGGACGACTTATGGCTACACCTTC.

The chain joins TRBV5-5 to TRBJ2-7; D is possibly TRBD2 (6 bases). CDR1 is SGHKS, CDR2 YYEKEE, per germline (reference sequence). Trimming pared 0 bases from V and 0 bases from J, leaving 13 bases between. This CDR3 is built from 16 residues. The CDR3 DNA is TGTGCCAGCAGCTTGGAGGGAGGTGGAGGCTCCTACGAGCAGTACTTC. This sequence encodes CASSLEGGGGSYEQYF.

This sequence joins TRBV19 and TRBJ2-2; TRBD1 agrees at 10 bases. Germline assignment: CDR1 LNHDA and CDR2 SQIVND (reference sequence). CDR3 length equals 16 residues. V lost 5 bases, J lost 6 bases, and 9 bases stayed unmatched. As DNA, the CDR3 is TGTGCCAGTAGTCACGGACAGGGGGGAACCGCCGGGGAGCTGTTTTTT. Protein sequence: CASSHGQGGTAGELFF.

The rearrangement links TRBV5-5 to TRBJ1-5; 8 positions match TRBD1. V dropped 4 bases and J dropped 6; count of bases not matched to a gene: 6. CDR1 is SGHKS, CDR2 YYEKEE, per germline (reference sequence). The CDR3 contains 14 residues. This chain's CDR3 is CASSKQGVGQPQHF. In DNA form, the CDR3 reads TGTGCCAGCAGCAAACAGGGGGTGGGTCAGCCCCAGCATTTT.

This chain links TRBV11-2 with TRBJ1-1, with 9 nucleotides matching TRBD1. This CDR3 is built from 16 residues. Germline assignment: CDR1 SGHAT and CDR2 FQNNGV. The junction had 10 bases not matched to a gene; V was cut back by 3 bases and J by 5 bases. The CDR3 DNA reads TGTGCCAGCAGCTTCCCCGGACAGGGGCTACGGACTGAAGCTTTCTTT. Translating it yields CASSFPGQGLRTEAFF.

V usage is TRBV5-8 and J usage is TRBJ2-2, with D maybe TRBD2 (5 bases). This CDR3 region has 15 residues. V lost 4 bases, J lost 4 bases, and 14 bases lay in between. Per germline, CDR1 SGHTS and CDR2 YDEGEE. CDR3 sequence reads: CASSRVTGVTGELFF. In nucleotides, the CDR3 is TGTGCCAGCAGCCGAGTCACCGGGGTCACCGGGGAGCTGTTTTTT.

As DNA, the CDR3 is TGTGCCAGCTCACCACAGGGGACAGGTGGCTACACCTTC. This sequence encodes CASSPQGTGGYTF. The chain couples TRBV18 to TRBJ1-2; 8 bases align to TRBD1. CDR3 size: 13 residues. V trimming: 1 base; J trimming: 7 bases; junction bases outside the gene matches: 2. CDR1 is KGHSH and CDR2 is LQKENI in the germline V gene.

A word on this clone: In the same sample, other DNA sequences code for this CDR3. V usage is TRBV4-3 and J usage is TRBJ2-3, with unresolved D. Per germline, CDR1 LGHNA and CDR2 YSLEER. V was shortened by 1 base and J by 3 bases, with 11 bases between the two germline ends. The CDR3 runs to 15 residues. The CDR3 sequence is CASSQGLLSTDTQYF. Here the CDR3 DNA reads TGCGCCAGCAGCCAAGGTCTCCTTTCTACAGATACGCAGTATTTT.

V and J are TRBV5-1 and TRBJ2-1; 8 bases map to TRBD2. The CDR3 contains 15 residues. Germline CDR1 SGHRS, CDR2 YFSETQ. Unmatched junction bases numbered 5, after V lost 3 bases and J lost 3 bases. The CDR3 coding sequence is TGCGCCAGCAGCTCTACGGGGGGGGGCTACAATGAGCAGTTCTTC. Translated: CASSSTGGGYNEQFF.

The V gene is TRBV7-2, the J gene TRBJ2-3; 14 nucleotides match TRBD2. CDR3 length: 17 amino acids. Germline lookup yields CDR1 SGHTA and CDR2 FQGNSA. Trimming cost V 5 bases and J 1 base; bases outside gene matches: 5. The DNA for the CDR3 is TGTGCCAGCAGCCCCCCGGGACTAGCGGGAGGCACAGATACGCAGTATTTT. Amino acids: CASSPPGLAGGTDTQYF.

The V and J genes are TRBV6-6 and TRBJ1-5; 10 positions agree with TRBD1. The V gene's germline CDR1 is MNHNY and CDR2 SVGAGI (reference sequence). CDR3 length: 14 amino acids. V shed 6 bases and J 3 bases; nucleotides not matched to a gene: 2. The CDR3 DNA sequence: TGTGCCAGCAGGGGACAGGGGTCCAATCAGCCCCAGCATTTT. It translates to CASRGQGSNQPQHF.

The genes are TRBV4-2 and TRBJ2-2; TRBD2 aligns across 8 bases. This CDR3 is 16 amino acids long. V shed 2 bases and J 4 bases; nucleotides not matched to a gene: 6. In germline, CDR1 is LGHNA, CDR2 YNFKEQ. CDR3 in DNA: TGTGCCAGCAGCCAATCTCAGCGGGAGAGCACCGGGGAGCTGTTTTTT. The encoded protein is CASSQSQRESTGELFF.

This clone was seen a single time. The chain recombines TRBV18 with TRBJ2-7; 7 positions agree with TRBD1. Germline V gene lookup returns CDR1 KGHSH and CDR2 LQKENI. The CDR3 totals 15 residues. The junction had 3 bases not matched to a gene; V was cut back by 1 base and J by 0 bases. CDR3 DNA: TGTGCCAGCTCACCACGCCCAGGGGGCTCCTACGAGCAGTACTTC. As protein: CASSPRPGGSYEQYF.

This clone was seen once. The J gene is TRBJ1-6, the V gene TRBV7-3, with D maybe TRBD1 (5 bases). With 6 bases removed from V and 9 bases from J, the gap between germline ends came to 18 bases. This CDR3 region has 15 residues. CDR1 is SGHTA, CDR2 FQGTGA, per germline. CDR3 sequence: CASSYGTGPTSPLHF. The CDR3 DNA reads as TGTGCCAGCAGTTACGGGACTGGGCCGACTTCACCCCTCCACTTT.